Listed here are 32 T cell receptor beta chains from one sample, sequenced in a study of CD8+CD57+ T cells in acquired aplastic anemia. It was genomic DNA that served as the template for profiling TCR beta VDJ and CDR3. One entry per CDR3 protein results from TCRdb running MiXCR on the reads. The sample has around 190,000 distinct CDR3 sequences; about 53% are singletons. Sequenced: sorted CD4+, CD8+, or CD8+CD57+ T cells (not recorded which) from PBMCs. These receptors were obtained from a human donor in good health, serving as a control.

This clonotype has more than one count but fewer than ten. The chain combines TRBV20-1 with TRBJ2-7; TRBD1 matches at 7 bases. The CDR3 spans 13 residues. In germline, CDR1 is DFQATT, CDR2 SNEGSKA (reference sequence). The V and J ends lost 0 bases and 5 bases, in that order; junction bases with no gene match: 4. This CDR3 reads CSARDRGTHEQYF. The CDR3 DNA follows: TGCAGTGCTAGAGACAGGGGGACCCACGAGCAGTACTTC.

This clonotype was observed many times. The rearrangement links TRBV5-8 to TRBJ1-2, with a weak D call TRBD1 (6 bases). CDR1 SGHTS and CDR2 YDEGEE come from the germline V gene. V gave up 0 bases and J gave up 6 bases, with 12 bases separating them. The CDR3 consists of 14 residues. The CDR3 loop reads CASSLARGGNGYTF. The CDR3 DNA follows: TGTGCCAGCAGCTTGGCCAGGGGAGGGAATGGCTACACCTTC.

This clonotype was recorded many times. The chain uses TRBV24-1 and TRBJ1-1, with D uncertain. The CDR3 loop spans 13 amino acids. CDR1 is KGHDR and CDR2 is SFDVKD in the germline V gene. V shed 3 bases and J shed 4 bases, with 8 bases lying between them. CDR3 sequence (DNA): TGTGCCACCAGTGATGGGCCTGCCACTGAAGCTTTCTTT. It is translated as CATSDGPATEAFF.

This chain uses TRBV7-2 with TRBJ2-1, with TRBD2 matching over 13 bases. With 0 bases clipped from V and 1 base from J, the junction kept 9 bases outside the gene matches. This CDR3 is 20 amino acids long. The V gene's germline CDR1 is SGHTA and CDR2 FQGNSA. The DNA of the CDR3 is TGTGCCAGCAGCTTAGCGGTTAGGACTAGCGGGGGTATATCCTACAATGAGCAGTTCTTC. Its protein is CASSLAVRTSGGISYNEQFF.

This clonotype was counted only a few times. The rearrangement uses TRBV3-1 and TRBJ2-1; 12 nucleotides line up with TRBD1. Germline trimming cut 4 bases from V and 6 bases from J; bases unmatched to any gene: 4. The CDR3 is made up of 15 amino acids. Germline V CDR1 and CDR2: LGHDT, YNNKEL (reference sequence). In DNA form, the CDR3 reads TGTGCCAGCAGCCGGGGACAGGGGGCTCTCAATGAGCAGTTCTTC. The encoded protein is CASSRGQGALNEQFF.

The chain has TRBV12-3 or TRBV12-4 and TRBJ1-5, with D unclear. This CDR3 contains 14 residues. With 4 bases removed from V and 3 bases from J, the gap between germline ends came to 10 bases. DNA of the CDR3: TGTGCCAGCAGTTACTTTCGGCACAATCAGCCCCAGCATTTT. Its translation: CASSYFRHNQPQHF.

The J gene is TRBJ2-7, the V gene TRBV2; 9 nucleotides match TRBD2. Germline values: CDR1 SNHLY, CDR2 FYNNEI. The CDR3 is 13 amino acids. CDR3 nucleotide sequence: TGTGCCAGCAGTGAGCTAGCGGGGTACGGGCAGTACGTC. It specifies CASSELAGYGQYV.

For this clonotype: A read error is likely, as this CDR3 ends without the conserved phenylalanine or tryptophan. Because the CDR3's place on the DNA is in doubt, the DNA is left out and the CDR3 is given as listed by TCRdb. This chain connects TRBV7-2 to TRBJ1-1; the table assigns TRBD1, which was not confirmed against the DNA. CDR1 SGHTA and CDR2 FQGNSA come from the germline V gene. The CDR3 numbers 16 amino acids, ends counted. The CDR3 region is CASSLEGGLTNTEALC.

V usage is TRBV20-1 and J usage is TRBJ1-5, with 7 positions matching TRBD1. CDR1 is DFQATT, CDR2 SNEGSKA, per germline (reference sequence). The CDR3 length is 15 residues. The trim removed 4 bases at V and 0 bases at J, leaving 6 bases unmatched. The CDR3 loop is CSAIPTGSSNQPQHF. CDR3 coding DNA: TGCAGTGCTATTCCGACAGGGTCTAGCAATCAGCCCCAGCATTTT.

This clonotype has a single count. V usage is TRBV19 and J usage is TRBJ1-2; D is unresolved. Trimming removed 7 bases from V and 8 bases from J, with 20 bases in between. There are 14 residues in the CDR3. From germline, CDR1 is LNHDA and CDR2 SQIVND (reference sequence). The CDR3 sequence is CASKTDLGMNGYTF. The DNA of the CDR3 is TGTGCCAGTAAGACGGACCTGGGCATGAACGGCTACACCTTC.

The chain is built from TRBV19 and TRBJ1-6; 7 bases map to TRBD1. The CDR3 contains 14 residues. Trimming cost V 6 bases and J 5 bases; bases outside gene matches: 4. Germline lookup yields CDR1 LNHDA and CDR2 SQIVND (reference sequence). The CDR3 bases are TGTGCCAGTAGAACCGGGACAGATAATTCACCCCTCCACTTT. Translating gives CASRTGTDNSPLHF.

The V and J genes are TRBV6-6 and TRBJ1-6; D ambiguous. The germline V and J ends were trimmed by 6 bases and 8 bases, with 8 bases remaining between them. The germline V gene has CDR1 MNHNY and CDR2 SVGAGI (reference sequence). CDR3 length: 12 residues. CDR3 amino acids: CASRYSDSPLHF. As DNA, the CDR3 is TGTGCCAGCAGGTATTCGGATTCACCCCTCCACTTT.

Notes on this clonotype: The junction departs from germline at one end; a sequencing error may be responsible. This chain uses TRBV7-6 with TRBJ1-6; D remains unclear. This CDR3 is 16 amino acids long. Germline lookup yields CDR1 SGHVS and CDR2 FNYEAQ. The CDR3 protein is CASSPRLGSYNSPLHF. In DNA, the CDR3 is TGTGCTAGCAGCCCGAGACTGGGGAGCTATAATTCACCCCTCCACTTT. Combining the CDR3 with reference TRBV7-6 and TRBJ1-6 gives the whole variable domain GAGVSQSPRYKVTKRGQDVALRCDPISGHVSLYWYRQALGQGPEFLTYFNYEAQQDKSGLPNDRFSAERPEGSISTLTIQRTEQRDSAMYRCASSPRLGSYNSPLHFGNGTRLTVT.

This chain joins TRBV7-3 and TRBJ2-3; TRBD2 matches at 9 bases. The CDR3 length is 22 residues. CDR1 is SGHTA, CDR2 FQGTGA, per germline. V lost 0 bases, J lost 0 bases, and 19 bases stayed unmatched. CDR3 DNA sequence: TGTGCCAGCAGCTTAACGGGCTGGGGACTAGCAGTGGGGACAGCTAGCACAGATACGCAGTATTTT. Its protein is CASSLTGWGLAVGTASTDTQYF. The full variable domain, in which reference TRBV7-3 and TRBJ2-3 provide the parts outside the CDR3, is GAGVSQTPSNKVTEKGKYVELRCDPISGHTALYWYRQSLGQGPEFLIYFQGTGAADDSGLPNDRFFAVRPEGSVSTLKIQRTERGDSAVYLCASSLTGWGLAVGTASTDTQYFGPGTRLTVL.

The chain is built from TRBV7-8 and TRBJ2-7; weak D call: TRBD1 (6 bases). This CDR3 spans 15 amino acids. In germline, CDR1 is SGHVS, CDR2 FQNEAQ. V was trimmed by 6 bases and J by 5 bases, leaving 20 bases between them. The CDR3 DNA reads TGTGCCAGCAGGATACGGGCAGGGGACGGCCACGAGCAGTACTTC. Amino acids: CASRIRAGDGHEQYF.

The chain couples TRBV2 to TRBJ2-5; D is possibly TRBD2 (6 bases). From germline, CDR1 is SNHLY and CDR2 FYNNEI. The CDR3 is 15 amino acids. Trimming left V 5 bases short and J 1 base short, with 14 bases between. The CDR3 DNA reads TGTGCCAGCAGTTGGTCTGGGGGGACCCAAGAGACCCAGTACTTC. Translating gives CASSWSGGTQETQYF.

The chain has TRBV29-1 and TRBJ2-7, with a weak D call TRBD1 (6 bases). The CDR3 extends over 15 amino acids. Looked up from germline, CDR1 is SQVTM and CDR2 is ANQGSEA. V dropped 4 bases and J dropped 0 bases, with 16 bases sitting between them. The chain's CDR3 is CSVGPTGMNSYEQYF. The CDR3 region has the DNA TGCAGCGTTGGCCCTACAGGGATGAACTCCTACGAGCAGTACTTC.

The gene calls are TRBV7-2 and TRBJ1-1; D uncertain. The CDR3 has 14 residues. Germline V gene sequence: CDR1 SGHTA, CDR2 FQGNSA. The V end was cut by 1 base, the J end by 6 bases, with 12 bases between. The CDR3 reads CASSLVGRRAEAFF. The CDR3 DNA sequence: TGTGCCAGCAGCTTAGTGGGGAGGAGGGCTGAAGCTTTCTTT.

V usage is TRBV20-1 and J usage is TRBJ2-5; 13 bases match TRBD2. The CDR3 covers 20 residues. Germline V gene lookup returns CDR1 DFQATT and CDR2 SNEGSKA (reference sequence). Unmatched junction bases numbered 19, after V lost 1 base and J lost 5 bases. This chain's CDR3 is CSARGGWTSGGTAGLETQYF. The CDR3 DNA is TGCAGTGCTAGAGGGGGATGGACTAGCGGGGGAACCGCCGGATTGGAGACCCAGTACTTC.

The gene calls are TRBV14 and TRBJ2-5, with TRBD1 identical over 8 bases. The J segment lost 5 bases and the V segment lost 0 bases, leaving 20 bases of the junction unmatched. Germline V gives CDR1 SGHDN, CDR2 FVKESK. The CDR3 covers 20 residues. This CDR3 reads CASSQETLGQGHLTGETQYF. The CDR3 DNA reads TGTGCCAGCAGCCAAGAGACCCTAGGACAGGGACACCTCACCGGGGAGACCCAGTACTTC.

The gene calls are TRBV7-2 and TRBJ2-1, with 9 nucleotides matching TRBD2. Germline CDR1 is SGHTA and CDR2 is FQGNSA. The length of the CDR3 is 17 residues. V gave up 2 bases and J gave up 4 bases; unmatched junction bases: 9. CDR3 sequence reads: CASSLSPSGEGYNEQFF. CDR3 in DNA: TGTGCCAGCAGCTTAAGTCCTAGCGGGGAGGGATACAATGAGCAGTTCTTC.

This clonotype was recorded at least ten times. This chain links TRBV14 with TRBJ1-2, with TRBD1 matching 9 bases. V was pared by 4 bases and J by 8 bases, with 5 bases of the junction left unmatched. Germline lookup yields CDR1 SGHDN and CDR2 FVKESK. This CDR3 is 13 amino acids long. CDR3 region: CASSPRTGEGYTF. In DNA form, the CDR3 reads TGTGCCAGCAGCCCGAGGACAGGGGAAGGCTACACCTTC.

The gene calls are TRBV7-8 and TRBJ1-2, with 9 bases aligning to TRBD1. The CDR3 spans 15 residues. CDR1 and CDR2 (germline): SGHVS, FQNEAQ. The trim removed 4 bases at V and 6 bases at J, leaving 9 bases unmatched. CDR3 amino acids: CASSSWTGAVDGYTF. The CDR3 DNA reads as TGTGCCAGCAGCTCTTGGACAGGGGCAGTGGATGGCTACACCTTC.

This clonotype occurred many times. CDR3 in amino acids: CASSPVTGTGFGNTIYF. Written as DNA, the CDR3 is TGTGCCAGCAGCCCAGTAACCGGGACAGGCTTTGGAAACACCATATATTTT. V is TRBV7-9 and J is TRBJ1-3, with 8 bases aligning to TRBD1. CDR3 length: 17 amino acids. CDR1 and CDR2 from the germline V gene are SEHNR and FQNEAQ (reference sequence). Trimming cost V 5 bases and J 3 bases; bases outside gene matches: 12.

The chain recombines TRBV15 with TRBJ2-1, with D possibly matching TRBD2 (6 bases). V was clipped by 5 bases and J by 3 bases, with 17 bases between them. From germline, CDR1 is LNHNV and CDR2 YYDKDF (reference sequence). The CDR3 is 16 amino acids. CDR3 coding DNA: TGTGCCACCAGCGGCCCAATACCGGGAGTCTACAATGAGCAGTTCTTC. Translating gives CATSGPIPGVYNEQFF.

As to this clonotype: Compared with germline, one end of the junction differs, possibly owing to a read error. The chain is built from TRBV2 and TRBJ1-4; possible D gene TRBD1, 5 bases. The CDR3 totals 14 residues. The germline gives CDR1 SNHLY, CDR2 FYNNEI. The CDR3 coding sequence is TGTGCCAGCAGTCTCGCAGGGCTCAATGGAAAACTGTTTTTT. Its protein is CASSLAGLNGKLFF.

This clonotype has ten or more counts. V and J are TRBV7-9 and TRBJ2-1; 7 nucleotides agree with TRBD1. CDR3 size: 15 residues. V was pared by 3 bases and J by 8 bases, with 10 bases of the junction left unmatched. The germline V gene encodes CDR1 SEHNR and CDR2 FQNEAQ (reference sequence). CDR3 region: CASSFRTGERDEQFF. In DNA form, the CDR3 reads TGTGCCAGCAGCTTCCGGACAGGCGAAAGGGATGAGCAGTTCTTC.

This sequence joins TRBV7-3 and TRBJ1-4; weak D call: TRBD1 (5 bases). Trimming removed 9 bases at V and 6 bases at J, with 8 bases between. Germline lookup yields CDR1 SGHTA and CDR2 FQGTGA. The CDR3 has 11 amino acids. As DNA, the CDR3 is TGTGCCAGGGGGCCTGATGAAAAACTGTTTTTT. This translates into CARGPDEKLFF.

Worth noting for this clonotype: Relative to the germline gene, one junction end is altered; a read error may explain this. V gene TRBV29-1 combines with J gene TRBJ1-4; D gene ambiguous. The CDR3 covers 13 residues. Germline V gives CDR1 SQVTM, CDR2 ANQGSEA. The CDR3: CSASRSTNEKLLF. In DNA, the CDR3 is TGCAGCGCTTCGCGGAGTACTAATGAAAAACTGCTTTTT.

The CDR3 coding sequence is TGTGCCAGCAGCTTAGGACAGCTCCCTGGTGGCTACACCTTC. Translation: CASSLGQLPGGYTF. The chain carries TRBV7-8 and TRBJ1-2; maybe TRBD1 (5 bases). V was cut by 1 base and J by 7 bases, with 13 bases left in between. Germline V lookup: CDR1 SGHVS, CDR2 FQNEAQ. This CDR3 contains 14 residues.

The rearrangement joins TRBV29-1 to TRBJ1-4; no definite D call. Trimming shortened V by 5 bases and J by 7 bases, and 17 bases separated the two germline ends. The CDR3 length is 14 residues. Germline V gives CDR1 SQVTM, CDR2 ANQGSEA. DNA of the CDR3: TGCAGCGTTTCTCACGGAGCGAAAGGTGAAAAACTGTTTTTT. Protein: CSVSHGAKGEKLFF.

In the case of this clonotype: A much larger clone differs by one base, so this may be a read error. The chain has TRBV24-1 and TRBJ1-5; unclear D gene. The germline V gene has CDR1 KGHDR and CDR2 SFDVKD. Trimming stripped 6 bases from V and 3 bases from J, with 8 bases between. The CDR3 runs 13 residues. The chain's CDR3 is CATSYDHNQPQHF. The CDR3 DNA sequence: TGTGCCACCAGTTACGACCACAATCAGCCCCAGCATTTT.